This T cell receptor beta chain was recovered during a study of radiotherapy plus CTLA-4 blockade in lung cancer. The assay was immunoSEQ multiplex PCR, and TCRdb's table has in-frame clones only and misses some. The sample holds over 80,000 clones, more than 85% seen once. CDR1 SGHRS and CDR2 YFSETQ come from the germline V gene. The CDR3 has 16 residues. With V trimmed by 1 base and J by 0 bases, 3 bases remained unmatched. This material consisted of peripheral blood, taken from a patient treated with radiotherapy plus ipilimumab. This clonotype originated in a human donor with non-small cell lung cancer that progressed on radiotherapy plus ipilimumab. This rearrangement joins TRBV5-1 to TRBJ1-4; 7 bases line up with TRBD1. The DNA of the CDR3 is TGCGCCAGCAGCTTGATGGGACAGTCAACTAATGAAAAACTGTTTTTT. It yields the protein CASSLMGQSTNEKLFF.